This TCR beta chain was documented in a study of cytomegalovirus exposure and HLA in healthy donors. Germline assignment: CDR1 MDHEN and CDR2 SYDVKM. With V trimmed by 1 base and J by 4 bases, 4 bases remained unmatched. This CDR3 region has 15 residues. The PCR made use of 60 Vbeta and 13 Jbeta primers. TCRdb's table, derived via immunoSEQ multiplex PCR, lists solely in-frame clones and lacks some. The sample carries more than 120,000 clones, approximately 80% recorded once. This clone has only a few counts. This chain connects TRBV28 to TRBJ2-1; TRBD2 agrees at 7 bases. The material sequenced was PBMCs. This TCR was sampled from a male donor in good health and CMV-seronegative. CDR3 coding DNA: TGTGCCAGCAGTTTATTGGCTAGCGGATACAATGAGCAGTTCTTC. Protein product: CASSLLASGYNEQFF. The full variable domain, completed using reference TRBV28 and TRBJ2-1, is DVKVTQSSRYLVKRTGEKVFLECVQDMDHENMFWYRQDPGLGLRLIYFSYDVKMKEKGDIPEGYSVSREKKERFSLILESASTNQTSMYLCASSLLASGYNEQFFGPGTRLTVL.